The present T cell receptor beta chain was sequenced within a study of beta chain features in type 1 diabetes. Regarding this clone: No antigen is known for it.

The sequenced template was cDNA made from the entire isolated RNA. Clones were sequenced by immunoSEQ multiplex PCR, and TCRdb holds only the in-frame ones, with some missing. The top ten clones hold approximately 0.087% of a sample with about 620,000 clones, 15% to 19% of them seen once. Germline CDR1 reads SEHNR; CDR2 reads FQNEAQ (reference sequence). Trimming cost V 5 bases and J 10 bases, with 9 bases left between them. The CDR3 totals 11 residues. Study-wide findings and caveats: More deletions and fewer insertions at VDJ junctions were found in patients with type 1 diabetes.

This TCR derives from a man aged 18 to 30 in good health. J is TRBJ2-1 and V is TRBV7-9; a possible D gene is TRBD1 (5 bases). The sequenced sample was naive CD4+ T cells from blood. The CDR3 DNA sequence: TGTGCCAGCAGCCCCCGACAGGAGCAGTTCTTC. Encoded protein: CASSPRQEQFF.